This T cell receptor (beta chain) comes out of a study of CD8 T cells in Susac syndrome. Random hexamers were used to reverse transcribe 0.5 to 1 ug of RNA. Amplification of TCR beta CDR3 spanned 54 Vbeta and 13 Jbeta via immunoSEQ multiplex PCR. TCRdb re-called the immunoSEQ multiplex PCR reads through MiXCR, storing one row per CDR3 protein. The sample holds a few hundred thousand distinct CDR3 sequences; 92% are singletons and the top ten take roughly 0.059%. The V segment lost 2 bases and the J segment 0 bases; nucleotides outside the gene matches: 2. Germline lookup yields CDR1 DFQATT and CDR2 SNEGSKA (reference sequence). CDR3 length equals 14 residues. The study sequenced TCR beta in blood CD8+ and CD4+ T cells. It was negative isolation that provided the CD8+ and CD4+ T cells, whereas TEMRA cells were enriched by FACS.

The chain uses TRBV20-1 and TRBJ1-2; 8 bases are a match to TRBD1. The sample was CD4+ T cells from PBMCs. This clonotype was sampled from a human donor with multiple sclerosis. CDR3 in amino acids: CSARQGASNYGYTF. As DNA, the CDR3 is TGCAGTGCTAGACAGGGGGCTTCTAACTATGGCTACACCTTC.